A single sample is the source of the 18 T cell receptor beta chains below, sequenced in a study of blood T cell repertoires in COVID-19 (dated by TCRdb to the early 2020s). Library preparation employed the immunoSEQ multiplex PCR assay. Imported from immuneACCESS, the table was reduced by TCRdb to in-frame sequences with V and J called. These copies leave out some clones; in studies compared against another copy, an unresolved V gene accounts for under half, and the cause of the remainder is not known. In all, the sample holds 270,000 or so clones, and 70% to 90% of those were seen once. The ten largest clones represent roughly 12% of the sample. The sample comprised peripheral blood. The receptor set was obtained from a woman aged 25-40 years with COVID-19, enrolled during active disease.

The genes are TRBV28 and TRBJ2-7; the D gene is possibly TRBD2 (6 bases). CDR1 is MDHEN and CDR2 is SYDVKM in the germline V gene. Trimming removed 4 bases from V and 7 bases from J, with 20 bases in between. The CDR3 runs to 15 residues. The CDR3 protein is CASSSNEGRSGEQYF. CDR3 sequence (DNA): TGTGCCAGCAGTTCGAACGAGGGGAGGTCGGGGGAGCAGTACTTC.

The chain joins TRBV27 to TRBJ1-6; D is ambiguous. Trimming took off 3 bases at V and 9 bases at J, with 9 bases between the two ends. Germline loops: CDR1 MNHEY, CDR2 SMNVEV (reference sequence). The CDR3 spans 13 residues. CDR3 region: CASSFSGSSPLHF. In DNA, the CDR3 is TGTGCCAGCAGTTTCTCGGGGAGTTCACCCCTCCACTTT.

CDR3 coding DNA: TGTGCCAGCAAACTATCGGGTTACGGAGAGACCCAGTACTTC. Its translation: CASKLSGYGETQYF. The chain has TRBV28 and TRBJ2-5; D not resolved. The CDR3 sequence is 14 residues long. Germline assignment: CDR1 MDHEN and CDR2 SYDVKM. With 7 bases removed from V and 4 bases from J, the gap between germline ends came to 16 bases.

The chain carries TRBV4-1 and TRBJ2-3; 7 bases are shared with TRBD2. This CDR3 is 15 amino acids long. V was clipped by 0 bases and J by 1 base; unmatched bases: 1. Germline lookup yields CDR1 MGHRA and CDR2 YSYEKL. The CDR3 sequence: CASSQDGGGTDTQYF. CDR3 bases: TGCGCCAGCAGCCAAGATGGGGGGGGCACAGATACGCAGTATTTT.

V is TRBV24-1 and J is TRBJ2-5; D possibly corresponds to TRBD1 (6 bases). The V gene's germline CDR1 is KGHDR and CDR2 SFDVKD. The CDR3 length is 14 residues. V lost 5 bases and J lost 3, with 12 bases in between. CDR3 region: CATSVRQVEETQYF. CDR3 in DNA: TGTGCCACCAGTGTACGACAGGTAGAAGAGACCCAGTACTTC.

The CDR3, as DNA: TGTGCTAGTGCTAATGGGGCTGGTGAAGCTTTCTTT. This sequence encodes CASANGAGEAFF. The J gene is TRBJ1-1, the V gene TRBV12-5; D is possibly TRBD1 (5 bases). Germline lookup yields CDR1 LGHNT and CDR2 FRNRAP. The CDR3 contains 12 residues. Between the trimmed V and J ends, which lost 7 bases and 7 bases, there was a span of 13 bases.

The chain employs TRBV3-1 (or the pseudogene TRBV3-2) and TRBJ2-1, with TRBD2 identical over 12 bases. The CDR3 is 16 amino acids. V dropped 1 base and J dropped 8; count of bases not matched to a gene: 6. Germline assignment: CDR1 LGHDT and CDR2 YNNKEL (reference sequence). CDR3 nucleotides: TGTGCCAGCAGCCAAGCTAGCGGGGGGGCCGTAGATGAGCAGTTCTTC. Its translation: CASSQASGGAVDEQFF.

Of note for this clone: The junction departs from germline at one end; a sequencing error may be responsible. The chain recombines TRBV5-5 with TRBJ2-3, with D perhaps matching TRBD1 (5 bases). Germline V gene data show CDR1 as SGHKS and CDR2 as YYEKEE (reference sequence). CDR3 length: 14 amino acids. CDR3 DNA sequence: TGTGCCAGCAGGTTGGACATTGCAAGAGATACGCAGTATTTT. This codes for CASRLDIARDTQYF.

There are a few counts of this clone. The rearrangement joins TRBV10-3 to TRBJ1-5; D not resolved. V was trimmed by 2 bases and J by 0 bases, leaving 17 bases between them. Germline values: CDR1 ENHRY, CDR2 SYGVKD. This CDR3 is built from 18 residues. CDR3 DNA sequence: TGTGCCATCAGTGAGGTACCGGGATCGCTAAATAGCAATCAGCCCCAGCATTTT. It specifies CAISEVPGSLNSNQPQHF.

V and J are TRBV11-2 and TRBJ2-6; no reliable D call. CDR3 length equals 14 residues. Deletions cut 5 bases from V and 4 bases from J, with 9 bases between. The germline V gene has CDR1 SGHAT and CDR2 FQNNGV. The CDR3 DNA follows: TGTGCCAGCAGCGCCACGAGGGGGGCCAACGTCCTGACTTTC. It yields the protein CASSATRGANVLTF.

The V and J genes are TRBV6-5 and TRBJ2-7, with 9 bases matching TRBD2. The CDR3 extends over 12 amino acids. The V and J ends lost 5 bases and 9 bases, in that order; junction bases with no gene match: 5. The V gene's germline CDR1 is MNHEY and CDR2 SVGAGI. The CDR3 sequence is CASSSGGLRQYF. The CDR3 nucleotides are TGTGCCAGCAGTAGCGGGGGGCTTCGGCAGTACTTC.

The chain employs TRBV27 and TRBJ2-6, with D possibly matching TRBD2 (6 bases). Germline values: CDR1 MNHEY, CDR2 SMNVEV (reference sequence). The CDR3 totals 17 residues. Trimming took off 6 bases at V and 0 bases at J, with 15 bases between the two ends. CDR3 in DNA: TGTGCCAGCAGCCGGAGGGGCAGTCTCTCTGGGGCCAACGTCCTGACTTTC. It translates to CASSRRGSLSGANVLTF.

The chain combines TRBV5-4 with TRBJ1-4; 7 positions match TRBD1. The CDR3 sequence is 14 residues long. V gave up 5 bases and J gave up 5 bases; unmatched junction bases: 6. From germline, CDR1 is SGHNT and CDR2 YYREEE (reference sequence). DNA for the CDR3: TGTGCCAGCAGGGAGGACAGGCGAAATGAAAAACTGTTTTTT. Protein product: CASREDRRNEKLFF.

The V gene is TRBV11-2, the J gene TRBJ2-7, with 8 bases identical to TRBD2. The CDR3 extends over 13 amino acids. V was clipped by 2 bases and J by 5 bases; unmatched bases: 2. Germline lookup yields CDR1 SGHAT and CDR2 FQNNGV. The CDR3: CASSLPAGDEQYF. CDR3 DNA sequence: TGTGCCAGCAGCTTACCAGCGGGGGACGAGCAGTACTTC. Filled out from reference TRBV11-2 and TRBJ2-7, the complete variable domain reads EAGVAQSPRYKIIEKRQSVAFWCNPISGHATLYWYQQILGQGPKLLIQFQNNGVVDDSQLPKDRFSAERLKGVDSTLKIQPAKLEDSAVYLCASSLPAGDEQYFGPGTRLTVT.

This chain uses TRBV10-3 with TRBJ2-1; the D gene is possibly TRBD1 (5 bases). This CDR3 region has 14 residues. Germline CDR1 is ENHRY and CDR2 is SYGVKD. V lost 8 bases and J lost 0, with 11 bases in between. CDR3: CAIRSDSSYNEQFF. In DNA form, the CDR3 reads TGTGCCATCCGCAGTGACAGCTCCTACAATGAGCAGTTCTTC.

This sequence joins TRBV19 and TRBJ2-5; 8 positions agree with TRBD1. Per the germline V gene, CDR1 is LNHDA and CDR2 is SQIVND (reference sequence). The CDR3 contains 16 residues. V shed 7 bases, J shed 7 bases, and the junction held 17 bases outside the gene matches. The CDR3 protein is CASTRRGTGTGGTQYF. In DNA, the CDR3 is TGTGCCAGTACCAGAAGGGGGACAGGTACCGGGGGGACCCAGTACTTC.

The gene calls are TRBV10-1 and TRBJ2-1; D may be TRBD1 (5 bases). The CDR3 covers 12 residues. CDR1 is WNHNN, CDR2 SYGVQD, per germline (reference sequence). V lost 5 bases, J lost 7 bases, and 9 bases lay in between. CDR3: CASSRGLNEQFF. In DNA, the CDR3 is TGCGCCAGCAGTAGGGGCTTGAATGAGCAGTTCTTC.

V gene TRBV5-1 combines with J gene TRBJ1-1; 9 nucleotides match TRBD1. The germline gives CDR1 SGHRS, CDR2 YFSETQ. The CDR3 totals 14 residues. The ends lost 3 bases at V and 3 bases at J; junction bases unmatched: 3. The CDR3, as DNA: TGCGCCAGCAGCTGGACAGGGGACGACACTGAAGCTTTCTTT. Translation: CASSWTGDDTEAFF.